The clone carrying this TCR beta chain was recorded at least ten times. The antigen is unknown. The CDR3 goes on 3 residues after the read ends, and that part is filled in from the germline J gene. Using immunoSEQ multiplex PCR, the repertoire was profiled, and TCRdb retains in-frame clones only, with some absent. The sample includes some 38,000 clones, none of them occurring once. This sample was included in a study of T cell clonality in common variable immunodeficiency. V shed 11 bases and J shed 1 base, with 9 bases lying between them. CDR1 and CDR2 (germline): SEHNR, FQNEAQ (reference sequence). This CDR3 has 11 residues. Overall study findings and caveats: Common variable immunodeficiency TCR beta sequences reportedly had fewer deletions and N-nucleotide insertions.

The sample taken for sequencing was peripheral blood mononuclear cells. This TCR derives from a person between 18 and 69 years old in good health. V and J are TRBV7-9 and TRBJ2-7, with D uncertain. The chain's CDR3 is CAVERSYEQYF. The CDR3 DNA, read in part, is TGTGCCGTCGAACGGTCCTACGAG.